This T cell receptor (beta chain) was sequenced during a study of blood T cell repertoires in COVID-19. For the study at large: There were acute and convalescent COVID-19 samples, and they came from the United States, Italy and Spain. The analysed material was cDNA or gDNA that came from T cells, B-cell-depleted T cells, or PBMCs.

Trimming shortened V by 2 bases and J by 1 base, and 9 bases separated the two germline ends. CDR1 and CDR2 from the germline V gene are SNHLY and FYNNEI. The CDR3 has 14 amino acids. This clone was seen a handful of times. Study processing details: Amplification of reference gene primers provided the estimated nucleated cell counts. Only in-frame clones appear in the TCRdb table, and some are missing; sequencing was by immunoSEQ multiplex PCR. The DNA was the basis for D and trimming; V, J and clone size are from that table. The repertoire holds just under 90,000 clones, with 72% as singletons. Input material: peripheral blood. This clonotype originated in a woman of 80 years or more with acute or convalescent COVID-19. The chain has TRBV2 and TRBJ2-7; D perhaps matches TRBD1 (5 bases). CDR3 sequence reads: CASSEQGRSYEQYF. The CDR3 DNA is TGTGCCAGCAGTGAACAGGGCCGGTCCTACGAGCAGTACTTC.